These 22 T cell receptor beta chains share one sample of origin, sequenced in a study of neurological immune-mediated disorders. Stated time point: longitudinal time-point 2. TCRdb fed the 5' RACE reads into MiXCR, producing one record per CDR3 protein. The data show about 80,000 distinct CDR3 sequences, 5.8% seen once. Sequences were obtained from PBMCs. The receptors stem from a woman between 55 and 75 years old with multiple sclerosis.

The table lists this clonotype with many counts. J is TRBJ1-6 and V is TRBV7-9; D is undetermined. The CDR3 contains 14 residues. Germline CDR1 and CDR2: SEHNR and FQNEAQ (reference sequence). The V gene lost 3 bases and the J gene lost 10 bases, with 13 bases spanning the gap. CDR3 in DNA: TGTGCCAGCAGCTTGGACGGTGGAGGGTCACCCCTCCACTTT. This translates into CASSLDGGGSPLHF.

Ten or more counts support this clonotype. The V call is TRBV5-1, the J call TRBJ1-1; the D is unclear. Germline values: CDR1 SGHRS, CDR2 YFSETQ. This CDR3 has 14 amino acids. The V end was cut by 4 bases, the J end by 0 bases, with 10 bases between. CDR3 loop: CASSPLSLNTEAFF. The CDR3 bases are TGCGCCAGCAGCCCCCTCAGCTTGAACACTGAAGCTTTCTTT. The variable domain in full, completed from reference TRBV5-1 and TRBJ1-1, reads KAGVTQTPRYLIKTRGQQVTLSCSPISGHRSVSWYQQTPGQGLQFLFEYFSETQRNKGNFPGRFSGRQFSNSRSEMNVSTLELGDSALYLCASSPLSLNTEAFFGQGTRLTVV.

This clonotype was observed many times. This chain links TRBV7-2 with TRBJ2-2; 9 bases fit TRBD2. V trimming: 1 base; J trimming: 2 bases; junction bases outside the gene matches: 5. CDR1 SGHTA and CDR2 FQGNSA come from the germline V gene. CDR3 size: 17 residues. The CDR3 protein is CASSLEVAGANTGELFF. CDR3 bases: TGTGCCAGCAGCTTAGAAGTAGCGGGGGCCAACACCGGGGAGCTGTTTTTT.

This clonotype was recorded at least ten times. This chain connects TRBV25-1 to TRBJ2-1; 8 bases are a match to TRBD2. Per the germline V gene, CDR1 is MGHDK and CDR2 is SYGVNS. V was clipped by 4 bases and J by 4 bases; unmatched bases: 6. This CDR3 comprises 15 residues. The CDR3 coding sequence is TGTGCCAGCAGTGGTGCGCGGGGGGTATACAATGAGCAGTTCTTC. It specifies CASSGARGVYNEQFF.

This clonotype was found many times. The V call is TRBV4-1, the J call TRBJ2-5; 9 bases are a match to TRBD1. Germline V gene lookup returns CDR1 MGHRA and CDR2 YSYEKL. Trimming removed 4 bases from V and 5 bases from J; junction bases left unmatched: 11. The CDR3 covers 16 residues. The CDR3 region has the DNA TGCGCCAGCAGCCGCATAACAGGGGGCGGACGGGAGACCCAGTACTTC. Protein product: CASSRITGGGRETQYF.

This clonotype was recorded at least ten times. The chain has TRBV28 and TRBJ2-4, with D maybe TRBD1 (5 bases). Germline V gene lookup returns CDR1 MDHEN and CDR2 SYDVKM. The CDR3 totals 16 residues. V was trimmed by 7 bases and J by 4 bases, leaving 20 bases between them. The CDR3 reads CASTPSGPDRKNIQYF. As DNA, the CDR3 is TGTGCCAGCACCCCCAGTGGCCCTGACAGAAAAAACATTCAGTACTTC.

This clonotype appeared many times. J is TRBJ2-3 and V is TRBV15, with 9 nucleotides matching TRBD1. In germline, CDR1 is LNHNV, CDR2 YYDKDF (reference sequence). The CDR3 sequence is 17 residues long. Trimming took 5 bases from V and 1 from J; bases not matched to a gene: 10. The CDR3 bases are TGTGCCACCAGCCTAGATACGGGACAGGGCCGCACAGATACGCAGTATTTT. Residues: CATSLDTGQGRTDTQYF.

This clonotype was counted ten times or more. The CDR3 DNA sequence: TGTGCCAGCAGCTTGAACAGCGGGGATTTAGGTGAGCAGTTCTTC. Its protein is CASSLNSGDLGEQFF. This chain links TRBV5-4 with TRBJ2-1; TRBD2 agrees at 7 bases. With 1 base clipped from V and 9 bases from J, the junction kept 10 bases outside the gene matches. Per germline, CDR1 SGHNT and CDR2 YYREEE (reference sequence). The CDR3 sequence is 15 residues long.

The chain is built from TRBV6-6 and TRBJ2-7; 15 bases are shared with TRBD2. The trim removed 2 bases at V and 0 bases at J, leaving 8 bases unmatched. The CDR3 runs 19 residues. Germline CDR1 reads MNHNY; CDR2 reads SVGAGI (reference sequence). The CDR3 loop reads CASSYRGTSGGWSSYEQYF. For the CDR3, the DNA is TGTGCCAGCAGTTACCGGGGGACTAGCGGGGGGTGGAGCTCCTACGAGCAGTACTTC.

This clonotype occurred many times. The genes are TRBV6-4 and TRBJ2-2; D call uncertain. V lost 2 bases and J lost 3, with 4 bases in between. The CDR3 covers 13 residues. Per germline, CDR1 MRHNA and CDR2 SNTAGT. The CDR3 loop reads CASSDRDTGELFF. The CDR3 DNA follows: TGTGCCAGCAGTGACAGGGACACCGGGGAGCTGTTTTTT.

This clonotype was detected many times. V and J are TRBV2 and TRBJ1-5; 10 bases fit TRBD1. Germline values: CDR1 SNHLY, CDR2 FYNNEI. CDR3 size: 15 residues. The ends lost 7 bases at V and 5 bases at J; junction bases unmatched: 8. This chain's CDR3 is CASMGQGRRDQPQHF. CDR3 bases: TGTGCCAGCATGGGACAGGGGCGTAGGGATCAGCCCCAGCATTTT.

This clonotype showed up many times. The chain combines TRBV20-1 with TRBJ1-1; D unresolved. V was cut by 5 bases and J by 4 bases, with 11 bases left in between. The CDR3 is 12 residues long. The germline V gene encodes CDR1 DFQATT and CDR2 SNEGSKA (reference sequence). CDR3 DNA sequence: TGCAGTGCTTCCGTCGAGATCACTGAAGCTTTCTTT. This gives the protein CSASVEITEAFF.

The chain has TRBV7-9 and TRBJ1-1; D not certain. Trimming took off 4 bases at V and 4 bases at J, with 13 bases between the two ends. Germline CDR1 SEHNR, CDR2 FQNEAQ (reference sequence). This CDR3 spans 14 amino acids. The CDR3 region has the DNA TGTGCCAGCAGCTACCGGACGGAAGGCACTGAAGCTTTCTTT. Its protein is CASSYRTEGTEAFF.

The sample holds many counts of this clonotype. The chain combines TRBV6-2 or TRBV6-3 with TRBJ1-1; the D gene is possibly TRBD1 (5 bases). The CDR3 is made up of 13 amino acids. Germline V gene data show CDR1 as MNHEY and CDR2 as SVGEGT. Trimming left V 5 bases short and J 6 bases short, with 13 bases between. The CDR3: CASSRGPRPEAFF. CDR3 bases: TGTGCCAGCAGTAGGGGTCCCAGACCTGAAGCTTTCTTT.

In this sample, this clonotype turned up many times. The genes are TRBV5-1 and TRBJ2-5; TRBD2 aligns across 16 bases. Germline V gene lookup returns CDR1 SGHRS and CDR2 YFSETQ. The CDR3 runs 17 residues. The V segment lost 4 bases and the J segment 5 bases; nucleotides outside the gene matches: 8. For the CDR3, the DNA is TGCGCCAGCAGCCCGGGGACTAGCGGGGGGGCATGGGAGACCCAGTACTTC. As protein: CASSPGTSGGAWETQYF.

This clonotype has ten or more counts. The V call is TRBV10-3, the J call TRBJ2-7; 8 bases align to TRBD1. The CDR3 runs 14 residues. Trimming took 2 bases from V and 3 from J; bases not matched to a gene: 3. Germline CDR1 reads ENHRY; CDR2 reads SYGVKD. The CDR3 region is CAISEGTGVYEQYF. The DNA for the CDR3 is TGTGCCATCAGTGAGGGGACAGGCGTCTACGAGCAGTACTTC.

This clonotype was seen many times. This chain links TRBV7-2 with TRBJ2-1; D not resolved. V lost 1 base, J lost 8 bases, and 12 bases lay in between. The CDR3 consists of 14 residues. Germline V gene sequence: CDR1 SGHTA, CDR2 FQGNSA. CDR3 nucleotide sequence: TGTGCCAGCAGCTTAGTACGGCCAGCCGATGAGCAGTTCTTC. Its protein is CASSLVRPADEQFF.

This clonotype was found many times. The chain has TRBV27 and TRBJ2-2, with a weak D call TRBD1 (6 bases). The germline gives CDR1 MNHEY, CDR2 SMNVEV (reference sequence). V lost 7 bases and J lost 2, with 14 bases in between. The CDR3 is 15 residues long. The CDR3 DNA is TGTGCCAGCACGTCCGGGACATATAACACCGGGGAGCTGTTTTTT. Protein: CASTSGTYNTGELFF.

This clonotype was observed at least ten times. The chain couples TRBV5-1 to TRBJ2-2, with D possibly matching TRBD2 (5 bases). Germline-derived CDR1 and CDR2 are SGHRS and YFSETQ. Trimming pared 5 bases from V and 7 bases from J, leaving 15 bases between. The CDR3 runs to 14 residues. The CDR3 region is CASRESSVRGELFF. The CDR3 bases are TGCGCCAGCAGAGAGAGTAGCGTGCGCGGGGAGCTGTTTTTT.

This clonotype has ten or more counts. This chain uses TRBV5-6 with TRBJ2-2; 7 nucleotides match TRBD2. This CDR3 has 15 residues. The V gene end was trimmed by 4 bases and the J gene end by 3 bases; junction bases not matched to a gene: 6. The V gene's germline CDR1 is SGHDT and CDR2 YYEEEE. The chain's CDR3 is CASSRGLADTGELFF. DNA for the CDR3: TGTGCCAGCAGCCGCGGCCTAGCGGACACCGGGGAGCTGTTTTTT. Complete variable domain (other parts from reference TRBV5-6 and TRBJ2-2): DAGVTQSPTHLIKTRGQQVTLRCSPKSGHDTVSWYQQALGQGPQFIFQYYEEEERQRGNFPDRFSGHQFPNYSSELNVNALLLGDSALYLCASSRGLADTGELFFGEGSRLTVL.

The sample holds many counts of this clonotype. This rearrangement joins TRBV2 to TRBJ2-1; D possibly corresponds to TRBD1 (6 bases). This CDR3 has 13 amino acids. Germline assignment: CDR1 SNHLY and CDR2 FYNNEI. With 8 bases removed from V and 4 bases from J, the gap between germline ends came to 12 bases. CDR3 protein: CASYAGTYNEQFF. The CDR3 coding sequence is TGTGCCAGCTATGCAGGGACATACAATGAGCAGTTCTTC.

This clonotype has a handful of counts. Since a much larger clone is just one base distant, this may be a read error. V is TRBV20-1 and J is TRBJ2-7; a possible D gene is TRBD2 (5 bases). This CDR3 region has 12 residues. CDR1 is DFQATT and CDR2 is SNEGSKA in the germline V gene (reference sequence). The CDR3 nucleotides are TGCAGTGCCCCCGGACTTGGCTACGAGAAGTACTTC. Protein product: CSAPGLGYEKYF.